This T cell receptor beta chain was captured in a study of blood T cell repertoires in COVID-19. Study background: Acute-phase and convalescent COVID-19 samples originated in the United States, Italy and Spain. PBMCs, B-cell-depleted T cells, or T cells provided the cDNA or gDNA that made up the material.

TCRdb's table, derived via immunoSEQ multiplex PCR, lists solely in-frame clones and lacks some. The table includes 300,000 to 400,000 clones, 75% to 90% detected once. The V gene lost 5 bases and the J gene lost 6 bases, with 13 bases spanning the gap. The CDR3 length is 13 residues. CDR1 MNHEY and CDR2 SVGEGT come from the germline V gene. Participants came from roughly 23 US areas, aged roughly 18 to 95 years. The chain uses TRBV6-2 or TRBV6-3 and TRBJ1-2; a weak D match, TRBD1 (6 bases). The receptor comes from a man between 18 and 35 years old who had recovered from COVID-19. Source material: PBMCs or T cells enriched from blood (not recorded which). The CDR3 loop is CASSNRGTDGYTF. In DNA, the CDR3 is TGTGCCAGCAGTAATAGGGGGACGGATGGCTACACCTTC.